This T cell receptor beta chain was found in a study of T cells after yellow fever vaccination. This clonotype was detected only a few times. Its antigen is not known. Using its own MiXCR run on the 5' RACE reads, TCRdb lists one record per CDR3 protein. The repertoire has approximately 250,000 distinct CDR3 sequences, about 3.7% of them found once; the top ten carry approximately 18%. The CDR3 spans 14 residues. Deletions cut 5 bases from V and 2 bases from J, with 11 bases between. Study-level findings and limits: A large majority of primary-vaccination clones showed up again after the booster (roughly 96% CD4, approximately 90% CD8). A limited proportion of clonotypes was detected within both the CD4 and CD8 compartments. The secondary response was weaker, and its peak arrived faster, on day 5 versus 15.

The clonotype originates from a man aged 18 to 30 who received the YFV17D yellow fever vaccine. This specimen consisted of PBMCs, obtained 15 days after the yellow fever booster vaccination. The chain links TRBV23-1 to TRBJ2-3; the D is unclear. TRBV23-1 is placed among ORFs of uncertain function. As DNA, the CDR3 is TGCGCCAGCAGTGGTACAGCTATCACAGATACGCAGTATTTT. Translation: CASSGTAITDTQYF.